The 26 T cell receptor beta chains listed next were all sequenced from one sample in a study of blood T cell repertoires in COVID-19. TCRdb's table, derived via immunoSEQ multiplex PCR, lists solely in-frame clones and lacks some. The sample shows 300,000 or so clones, about 90% of them seen only once. The sample consisted of peripheral blood. These receptors were obtained from a woman in her twenties or thirties with COVID-19, enrolled during active disease.

This chain uses TRBV19 with TRBJ1-1; D is undetermined. This CDR3 is built from 12 residues. V dropped 5 bases and J dropped 1 base, with 5 bases sitting between them. CDR1 is LNHDA, CDR2 SQIVND, per germline (reference sequence). In DNA, the CDR3 is TGTGCCAGTAGTGAGGGGAACACTGAAGCTTTCTTT. As protein: CASSEGNTEAFF.

This chain joins TRBV2 and TRBJ1-1, with 7 bases fitting TRBD1. Germline V lookup: CDR1 SNHLY, CDR2 FYNNEI. V was pared by 5 bases and J by 1 base, with 4 bases of the junction left unmatched. The CDR3 loop spans 14 amino acids. This CDR3 is CASSFDRANTEAFF. The CDR3 DNA is TGTGCCAGCAGTTTTGACAGGGCGAACACTGAAGCTTTCTTT. The full variable domain, its missing parts supplied by reference TRBV2 and TRBJ1-1, is EPEVTQTPSHQVTQMGQEVILRCVPISNHLYFYWYRQILGQKVEFLVSFYNNEISEKSEIFDDQFSVERPDGSNFTLKIRSTKLEDSAMYFCASSFDRANTEAFFGQGTRLTVV.

The V gene is TRBV5-6, the J gene TRBJ1-4; 9 bases map to TRBD1. V shed 5 bases and J 6 bases; nucleotides not matched to a gene: 8. In germline, CDR1 is SGHDT, CDR2 YYEEEE. The CDR3 contains 15 residues. This CDR3 reads CASSVTGGVDEKLFF. The CDR3 DNA sequence: TGTGCCAGCAGTGTTACAGGGGGCGTAGATGAAAAACTGTTTTTT.

The CDR3 DNA reads TGTGCCAGCACCAGGGGGCAGTGGGAGACCCAGTACTTC. Translating gives CASTRGQWETQYF. The chain recombines TRBV2 with TRBJ2-5, with TRBD1 matching over 8 bases. The CDR3 is 13 residues long. Trimming at V came to 7 bases and at J to 5 bases, leaving 6 bases not matched to a gene. In germline, CDR1 is SNHLY, CDR2 FYNNEI.

V usage is TRBV20-1 and J usage is TRBJ2-7; D unresolved. The ends were cut back, 3 bases at V and 2 bases at J, with 14 bases in the middle. Germline CDR1 DFQATT, CDR2 SNEGSKA (reference sequence). This CDR3 has 14 amino acids. CDR3: CSASTLTKPYEQYF. CDR3 in DNA: TGCAGTGCTAGTACATTAACGAAACCCTACGAGCAGTACTTC.

The chain combines TRBV30 with TRBJ2-3; D is ambiguous. There are 12 residues in the CDR3. Germline CDR1 is GTSNPN and CDR2 is SVGIG (reference sequence). Trimming stripped 3 bases from V and 1 base from J, with 5 bases between. CDR3 loop: CAWSAGTDTQYF. As DNA, the CDR3 is TGTGCCTGGAGCGCGGGCACAGATACGCAGTATTTT.

The chain recombines TRBV7-2 with TRBJ1-2, with 10 bases matching TRBD1. The CDR3 is 16 amino acids. CDR1 and CDR2 (germline): SGHTA, FQGNSA. Germline trimming cut 6 bases from V and 2 bases from J; bases unmatched to any gene: 9. As DNA, the CDR3 is TGTGCCAGCAGAAACGTTGACAGGGGGCCCAACTATGGCTACACCTTC. Its translation: CASRNVDRGPNYGYTF.

The rearrangement joins TRBV6-2 or TRBV6-3 to TRBJ2-1; the D gene is possibly TRBD2 (5 bases). Germline V gene lookup returns CDR1 MNHEY and CDR2 SVGEGT. Trimming stripped 2 bases from V and 7 bases from J, with 6 bases between. This CDR3 is 12 amino acids long. The CDR3 sequence is CASSYRENEQFF. The CDR3 nucleotides are TGTGCCAGCAGTTACCGGGAAAATGAGCAGTTCTTC.

The chain joins TRBV5-1 to TRBJ1-3; D gene uncertain. The length of the CDR3 is 13 residues. The V end was cut by 5 bases, the J end by 8 bases, with 14 bases between. Germline-derived CDR1 and CDR2 are SGHRS and YFSETQ. CDR3: CASSPGALDTIYF. The CDR3 nucleotides read TGCGCCAGCAGTCCTGGTGCGCTGGACACCATATATTTT.

The chain couples TRBV7-9 to TRBJ2-1, with D perhaps TRBD2 (6 bases). Trimming shortened V by 8 bases and J by 4 bases, and 15 bases separated the two germline ends. The CDR3 runs 14 residues. Germline lookup yields CDR1 SEHNR and CDR2 FQNEAQ (reference sequence). In nucleotides, the CDR3 is TGTGCCAGCCGCCCCGGGACTCAGTACAATGAGCAGTTCTTC. It translates to CASRPGTQYNEQFF.

This rearrangement joins TRBV27 to TRBJ2-3; D ambiguous. Germline assignment: CDR1 MNHEY and CDR2 SMNVEV (reference sequence). The CDR3 consists of 15 residues. V lost 6 bases and J 5 bases, leaving 18 bases between the germline ends. CDR3 region: CASSQNFLPRDTQYF. As DNA, the CDR3 is TGTGCCAGCAGCCAAAATTTCCTCCCTAGAGATACGCAGTATTTT.

The chain carries TRBV6-1 and TRBJ2-1; D gene unclear. The germline V gene has CDR1 MNHNS and CDR2 SASEGT. CDR3 length equals 17 residues. Trimming cost V 4 bases and J 0 bases, with 16 bases left between them. The CDR3 sequence: CASSARIAKSSYNEQFF. Here the CDR3 DNA reads TGTGCCAGCAGTGCCAGAATAGCTAAGAGCTCCTACAATGAGCAGTTCTTC.

The V gene is TRBV5-4, the J gene TRBJ2-5; no clear D gene. The germline V gene has CDR1 SGHNT and CDR2 YYREEE (reference sequence). CDR3 length: 11 amino acids. Trimming left V 6 bases short and J 5 bases short, with 8 bases between. The CDR3 reads CASTNEETQYF. The CDR3 DNA reads as TGTGCCAGCACTAACGAGGAGACCCAGTACTTC.

This clone was observed once. This chain links TRBV9 with TRBJ1-3; the match to TRBD1 covers 8 bases. Germline CDR1 reads SGDLS; CDR2 reads YYNGEE. CDR3 length: 17 amino acids. The ends lost 4 bases at V and 4 bases at J; junction bases unmatched: 13. CDR3 sequence (DNA): TGTGCCAGCAGCATAGCGTCAGGGGGCGCGGTGGGAAACACCATATATTTT. This encodes CASSIASGGAVGNTIYF. Combining the CDR3 with reference TRBV9 and TRBJ1-3 gives the whole variable domain DSGVTQTPKHLITATGQRVTLRCSPRSGDLSVYWYQQSLDQGLQFLIQYYNGEERAKGNILERFSAQQFPDLHSELNLSSLELGDSALYFCASSIASGGAVGNTIYFGEGSWLTVV.

The chain uses TRBV28 and TRBJ1-5; D remains unclear. The germline CDR1 and CDR2 sequences are MDHEN and SYDVKM. Trimming pared 3 bases from V and 4 bases from J, leaving 10 bases between. CDR3 length equals 14 residues. The CDR3, as DNA: TGTGCCAGCAGTTTTGTGTCGGGAAATCAGCCCCAGCATTTT. Its translation: CASSFVSGNQPQHF.

The CDR3 DNA reads as TGTGCCAGCAGCCTCCGGGGGACCGAGACCCAGTACTTC. It encodes CASSLRGTETQYF. The chain couples TRBV12-3 or TRBV12-4 to TRBJ2-5; D might be TRBD2 (6 bases). V lost 6 bases, J lost 5 bases, and 13 bases lay in between. CDR3 length: 13 amino acids.

The chain is built from TRBV2 and TRBJ2-7; 12 bases align to TRBD2. V lost 8 bases and J lost 2; bases outside the gene matches: 7. Germline V lookup: CDR1 SNHLY, CDR2 FYNNEI. This CDR3 is built from 15 residues. The CDR3 nucleotides read TGTGCCAGCCTACCTAGGACTAGCGGGACCTACGAGCAGTACTTC. The encoded protein is CASLPRTSGTYEQYF.

The chain joins TRBV5-4 to TRBJ1-2, with 7 bases aligning to TRBD1. Trimming cost V 0 bases and J 5 bases; bases outside gene matches: 7. Germline loops: CDR1 SGHNT, CDR2 YYREEE (reference sequence). This CDR3 is 15 amino acids long. The CDR3 DNA is TGTGCCAGCAGCTTGGGCAGGGGGAACCAATATGGCTACACCTTC. Translation gives CASSLGRGNQYGYTF. Full variable domain (missing parts from reference TRBV5-4 and TRBJ1-2): ETGVTQSPTHLIKTRGQQVTLRCSSQSGHNTVSWYQQALGQGPQFIFQYYREEENGRGNFPPRFSGLQFPNYSSELNVNALELDDSALYLCASSLGRGNQYGYTFGSGTRLTVV.

The chain combines TRBV10-3 with TRBJ2-7; a possible D gene is TRBD2 (6 bases). The germline CDR1 and CDR2 sequences are ENHRY and SYGVKD. The length of the CDR3 is 14 residues. V shed 6 bases and J shed 5 bases, with 17 bases lying between them. The CDR3 DNA sequence: TGTGCCATCAGGAGTGGAGGGGCTAGCGACGAGCAGTACTTC. This codes for CAIRSGGASDEQYF.

This clone was detected only once. V usage is TRBV4-2 and J usage is TRBJ1-2, with unresolved D. The CDR3 length is 14 residues. Germline-derived CDR1 and CDR2 are LGHNA and YNFKEQ. Deletions cut 3 bases from V and 7 bases from J, with 15 bases between. This CDR3 is CASSQENGVGGYTF. CDR3 in DNA: TGTGCCAGCAGCCAGGAAAACGGGGTGGGTGGCTACACCTTC.

For this clone: One end of the junction does not line up with germline, which may come from a read error. The chain couples TRBV3-1 (or the pseudogene TRBV3-2) to TRBJ1-4; TRBD1 agrees at 8 bases. CDR1 is LGHDT and CDR2 is YNNKEL in the germline V gene (reference sequence). This CDR3 comprises 15 residues. DNA for the CDR3: TGTGCCAGCACCCAAGGTGGACAGGGCGGTGAAAAACTGTTTTTT. This sequence encodes CASTQGGQGGEKLFF.

Note on this clone: Additional DNA sequences in this sample encode the identical CDR3. The chain joins TRBV7-8 to TRBJ1-5, with D possibly matching TRBD1 (5 bases). Looked up from germline, CDR1 is SGHVS and CDR2 is FQNEAQ. This CDR3 comprises 15 residues. V was cut by 1 base and J by 1 base, with 8 bases left in between. CDR3 nucleotides: TGTGCCAGCAGCTTAGTGGGGGGGAGCAATCAGCCCCAGCATTTT. It translates to CASSLVGGSNQPQHF.

CDR3 protein: CASSQVSGLAGVADTQYF. In nucleotides, the CDR3 is TGTGCCAGCAGCCAAGTCTCCGGACTAGCGGGAGTTGCAGATACGCAGTATTTT. The V gene is TRBV3-1 (or the pseudogene TRBV3-2), the J gene TRBJ2-3, with 13 nucleotides matching TRBD2. Germline V gene sequence: CDR1 LGHDT, CDR2 YNNKEL (reference sequence). The CDR3 is made up of 18 amino acids. Trimming took 1 base from V and 4 from J; bases not matched to a gene: 8.

The rearrangement links TRBV30 to TRBJ2-7; the D is unclear. Trimming removed 0 bases from V and 4 bases from J, with 4 bases in between. CDR1 and CDR2 from the germline V gene are GTSNPN and SVGIG (reference sequence). CDR3 length equals 11 residues. The CDR3 region has the DNA TGTGCCTGGAGTGTACAGTACGAGCAGTACTTC. Its translation is CAWSVQYEQYF. Looking up the rest from reference TRBV30 and TRBJ2-7 gives the full variable domain: SQTIHQWPATLVQPVGSPLSLECTVEGTSNPNLYWYRQAAGRGLQLLFYSVGIGQISSEVPQNLSASRPQDRQFILSSKKLLLSDSGFYLCAWSVQYEQYFGPGTRLTVT.

The rearrangement joins TRBV9 to TRBJ1-2; D is unclear. Between the trimmed V and J ends, which lost 7 bases and 5 bases, there was a span of 6 bases. CDR1 SGDLS and CDR2 YYNGEE come from the germline V gene. The CDR3 loop spans 10 amino acids. The CDR3 spells CASGEYGYTF. The CDR3 nucleotides are TGTGCCAGCGGAGAATATGGCTACACCTTC.

The V gene is TRBV6-1, the J gene TRBJ2-7, with D hard to call. V lost 2 bases to trimming and J lost 7 bases, with 9 bases between them. This CDR3 contains 12 residues. Germline V CDR1 and CDR2: MNHNS, SASEGT. Here the CDR3 reads CASSELAWEQYF. CDR3 in DNA: TGTGCCAGCAGTGAACTGGCCTGGGAGCAGTACTTC.